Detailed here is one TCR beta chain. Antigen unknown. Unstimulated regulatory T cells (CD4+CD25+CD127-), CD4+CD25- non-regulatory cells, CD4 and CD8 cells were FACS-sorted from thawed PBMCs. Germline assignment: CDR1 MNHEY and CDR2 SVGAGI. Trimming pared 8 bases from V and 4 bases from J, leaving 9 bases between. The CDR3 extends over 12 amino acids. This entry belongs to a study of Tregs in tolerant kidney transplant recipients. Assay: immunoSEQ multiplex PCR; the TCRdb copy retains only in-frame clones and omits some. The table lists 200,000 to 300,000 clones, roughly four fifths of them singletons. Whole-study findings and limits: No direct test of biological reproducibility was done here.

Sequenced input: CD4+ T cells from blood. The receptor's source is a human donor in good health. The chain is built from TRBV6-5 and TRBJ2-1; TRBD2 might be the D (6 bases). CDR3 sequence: CASRAGYNEQFF. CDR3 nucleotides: TGTGCCAGCCGGGCGGGGTACAATGAGCAGTTCTTC.